Detailed here is one T cell receptor (beta chain). Its antigen remains unidentified. Per-base quality was not reported, and no clone a single base away is much larger than it. Collaborating institutions collected whole blood in K2EDTA tubes following their own protocols. For TCRbeta analysis, collaborators shipped samples in one of three forms: frozen whole blood, isolated PBMCs, or DNA extracted from either of those sample types. The data derive from a study of blood T cell repertoires in COVID-19 (dated by TCRdb to 2020 to 2021). About the full investigation: Collaborator samples came from the United States, Italy and Spain and covered acute and convalescent phases of COVID-19. The prospective study material was composed of cDNA or gDNA derived from T cells, B-cell-depleted T cells, or PBMCs. Deeply sampled blood TCRbeta repertoires from subjects exposed to, actively infected with, or recovered from COVID-19 were included in the dataset. The repertoires were released in a freely available public database meant as a resource for research on the immune response to SARS-CoV-2. Samples were obtained from the ongoing ImmuneRACE study (first 160 participants) and from 1,254 subjects provided by 6 global collaborators. A de-identified subject ID, COVID-19 status, age in years and sex were almost always included in the sample metadata. Where available, HLA class I and class II types were taken from metadata supplied by the sample provider and were not determined by assay-based typing.

The paper's findings and limits, for the study overall: Clinical and demographic metadata were provided uncurated, with the amount varying by source and participant.

The immunoSEQ Assay, a bias-controlled multiplex PCR, was used to amplify TCRbeta CDR3 regions from genomic DNA. The paper's data handling went like this. The number of nucleated cells in each sample was estimated by amplification of reference gene primers within the assay. To quantify the absolute abundance of each unique TCRbeta CDR3 rearrangement, sequence reads were collapsed and filtered. For each sample, productive Simpson clonality was calculated as the square root of Simpson's diversity index over productive rearrangements. TCRdb stores this immuneACCESS table with in-frame sequences only. Part of the clones is absent; in the studies checked, under half of the shortfall reflects unresolved V genes, and no reason is known for the rest. That table supplies the V and J calls and clone size; D and trimming were determined from the DNA. The sample table lists nearly 250,000 clones, almost 85% of them with a count of one. The ten largest clonotypes hold around 1.9% of the sample.

The specimen sequenced was peripheral blood. This TCR was recovered from a woman of 80 years or more with acute or convalescent COVID-19.

The nucleotide sequence reads as follows: TGCGCCAGCAGCCAAGGCGACAGGGGGCCGTTAATGAACACTGAAGCTTTCTTT. Its coded protein is CASSQGDRGPLMNTEAFF. The chain employs TRBV4-3 and TRBJ1-1; the central 10 bases match TRBD1. CDR1 and CDR2, looked up from the germline V gene, are LGHNA and YSLEER. Spanning cysteine to phenylalanine, the CDR3 consists of 18 amino acids. The only DNA kept is the CDR3, 54 bases in frame from the first base. V ends up 1 base short and J 0 bases short, with an unmatched junction base count of 8.